These 14 T cell receptor beta chains were sequenced from one sample in a study of molecular identifiers for immune sequencing clone quantification. Each CDR3 protein is one row after TCRdb ran MiXCR on the PCR reads. The repertoire holds 75,000 to 95,000 distinct CDR3 sequences, roughly 23% seen once, with about 0.8% in the top ten. Sequencing input: naive CD8+ T cells from blood, with Jurkat cell RNA spiked in. Stated subset: FACS-sorted CD8+CD4-CCR7+CD45RA+ naive T cells. The source of these receptors is a human donor in good health. Some libraries in this study had Jurkat cell RNA spiked in.

The chain has TRBV12-3 or TRBV12-4 and TRBJ1-1; 9 bases agree with TRBD1. The junction had 16 bases not matched to a gene; V was cut back by 7 bases and J by 1 base. The CDR3 contains 18 residues. CDR3 coding DNA: TGTGCCAGCACCACAGGTGTCGGGACAGGGTCAGGGAACACTGAAGCTTTCTTT. The encoded protein is CASTTGVGTGSGNTEAFF.

This clonotype was recorded at least ten times. The chain is built from TRBV7-8 and TRBJ2-3; a possible D gene is TRBD2 (6 bases). V dropped 6 bases and J dropped 5 bases, with 15 bases sitting between them. Germline V gene data show CDR1 as SGHVS and CDR2 as FQNEAQ. CDR3 length: 14 amino acids. CDR3 in DNA: TGTGCCAGCAGTACCTTTGCCGGGGGAGATACGCAGTATTTT. It translates to CASSTFAGGDTQYF.

This clonotype showed up many times. The chain carries TRBV29-1 and TRBJ2-7; TRBD1 matches 9 bases. This CDR3 region has 12 residues. Germline V CDR1 and CDR2: SQVTM, ANQGSEA. J gave up 6 bases and V 7 bases, and 7 bases lay outside the gene matches. The CDR3 is CSATGTGSEQYF. The CDR3 DNA sequence: TGCAGCGCTACCGGGACAGGGAGCGAGCAGTACTTC.

This clonotype was recorded a few times. The rearrangement links TRBV9 to TRBJ2-5; no definite D call. Germline assignment: CDR1 SGDLS and CDR2 YYNGEE. CDR3 length: 15 amino acids. Trimming removed 0 bases at V and 5 bases at J, with 14 bases between. CDR3 in DNA: TGTGCCAGCAGCGTAGGATTCGGGTACGGGGAGACCCAGTACTTC. It encodes CASSVGFGYGETQYF.

The CDR3 bases are TGCGCCAGCAGCTTGTACCCGGACAGGAACACTGAAGCTTTCTTT. Protein: CASSLYPDRNTEAFF. This sequence joins TRBV5-1 and TRBJ1-1, with D perhaps TRBD1 (6 bases). The CDR3 is 15 residues long. From germline, CDR1 is SGHRS and CDR2 YFSETQ. V was shortened by 1 base and J by 1 base, with 11 bases between the two germline ends.

On this clonotype itself: A much larger clone sits a single nucleotide away, making a read error possible. No conserved phenylalanine or tryptophan ends this CDR3, so it is likely a read error. The chain links TRBV5-4 to TRBJ2-5; the D gene is possibly TRBD2 (7 bases). Trimming removed 1 base at V and 5 bases at J, with 12 bases between. Germline lookup yields CDR1 SGHNT and CDR2 YYREEE (reference sequence). The CDR3 extends over 14 amino acids. CDR3 sequence (DNA): TGTGCCAGCAGCTTGTGGACAGCGGGGGAGACCCAGTACTAC. Amino acid sequence: CASSLWTAGETQYY.

There are many counts of this clonotype. The chain recombines TRBV7-2 with TRBJ2-5, with D uncertain. CDR3 length equals 15 residues. V was trimmed by 2 bases and J by 1 base, leaving 11 bases between them. Germline CDR1 is SGHTA and CDR2 is FQGNSA. The CDR3 sequence is CASSLQRNFQETQYF. The CDR3 coding sequence is TGTGCCAGCAGCTTACAGCGTAACTTCCAAGAGACCCAGTACTTC.

The genes are TRBV12-3 or TRBV12-4 and TRBJ1-5, with D possibly TRBD1 on 6 matching bases. V was cut by 8 bases and J by 5 bases, with 13 bases left in between. The CDR3 extends over 13 amino acids. The chain's CDR3 is CASGGGAHQPQHF. CDR3 DNA: TGTGCCAGCGGGGGGGGGGCTCATCAGCCCCAGCATTTT.

This rearrangement joins TRBV6-5 to TRBJ2-1; D perhaps matches TRBD2 (7 bases). The CDR3 is 12 amino acids. Looked up from germline, CDR1 is MNHEY and CDR2 is SVGAGI. V lost 6 bases, J lost 8 bases, and 11 bases lay in between. This CDR3 reads CASSPGGYEQFF. In nucleotides, the CDR3 is TGTGCCAGCAGCCCGGGGGGCTATGAGCAGTTCTTC.

This clonotype was seen repeatedly, ten times or more. J is TRBJ1-5 and V is TRBV7-9, with D perhaps TRBD1 (6 bases). Germline values: CDR1 SEHNR, CDR2 FQNEAQ (reference sequence). Deletions cut 1 base from V and 5 bases from J, with 18 bases between. The CDR3 runs to 17 residues. The CDR3 DNA reads TGTGCCAGCAGCTTAGAATTTTTGGGGGGCCACGATCAGCCCCAGCATTTT. Its translation: CASSLEFLGGHDQPQHF.

Remarks on this clonotype: One base away lies a much larger clone, so this may be a sequencing read error. The chain links TRBV20-1 to TRBJ1-6; D gene ambiguous. The CDR3 runs to 14 residues. Germline CDR1 reads DFQATT; CDR2 reads SNEGSKA (reference sequence). The ends were cut back, 5 bases at V and 7 bases at J, with 15 bases in the middle. CDR3 DNA: TGCAGTGCTGGATCGGACTTGTGGAATTCACCCCTCCACTTT. Encoded protein: CSAGSDLWNSPLHF.

Of note for this clonotype: A much larger clonotype is one base distant, so this may be a read error. The chain links TRBV11-2 to TRBJ2-3, with 7 bases that match TRBD1. TRBJ1-5 explains the end of the DNA better; the J call may be wrong. Germline CDR1 SGHAT, CDR2 FQNNGV. This CDR3 has 16 residues. The DNA of the CDR3 is TGTGCCAGCAGCTCAGGGGGACAGATACGCACAGATACGCAGCATTTT. Encoded protein: CASSSGGQIRTDTQHF.

This clonotype was seen repeatedly, ten times or more. The chain uses TRBV12-3 or TRBV12-4 and TRBJ1-5; D possibly corresponds to TRBD1 (5 bases). CDR3 length: 14 amino acids. V was trimmed by 4 bases and J by 7 bases, leaving 14 bases between them. The CDR3 protein is CASSSTDSPQPQHF. CDR3 in DNA: TGTGCCAGCAGTTCGACCGACAGTCCCCAGCCCCAGCATTTT.

The V call is TRBV28, the J call TRBJ2-5; the D is unclear. CDR3 size: 15 residues. CDR1 and CDR2 from the germline V gene are MDHEN and SYDVKM. The germline V and J ends were trimmed by 3 bases and 0 bases, with 11 bases remaining between them. The CDR3 region is CASSFTLMHQETQYF. CDR3 DNA sequence: TGTGCCAGCAGTTTTACCCTGATGCACCAAGAGACCCAGTACTTC.